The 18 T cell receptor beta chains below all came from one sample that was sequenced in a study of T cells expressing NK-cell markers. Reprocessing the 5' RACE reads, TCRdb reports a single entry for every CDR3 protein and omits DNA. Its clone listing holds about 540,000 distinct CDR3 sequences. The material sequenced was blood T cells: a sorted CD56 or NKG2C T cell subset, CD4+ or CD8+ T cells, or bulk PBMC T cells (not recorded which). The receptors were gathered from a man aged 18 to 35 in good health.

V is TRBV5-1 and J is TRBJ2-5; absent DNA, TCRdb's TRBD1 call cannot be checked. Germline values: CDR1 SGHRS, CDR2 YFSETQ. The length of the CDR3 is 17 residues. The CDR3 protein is CASSSNPIGTGSETQYF.

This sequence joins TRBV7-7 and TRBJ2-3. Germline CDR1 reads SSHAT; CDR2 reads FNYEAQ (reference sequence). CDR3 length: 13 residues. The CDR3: CASSLAQQDTQYF.

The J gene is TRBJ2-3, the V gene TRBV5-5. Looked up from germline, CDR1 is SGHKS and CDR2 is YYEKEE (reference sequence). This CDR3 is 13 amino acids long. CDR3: CASTQISTDTQYF.

The CDR3 region is CSVTPPQGAYGYTF. This chain connects TRBV29-1 to TRBJ1-2; TCRdb gives TRBD1 as the D gene, but with no DNA this cannot be confirmed. Germline CDR1 is SQVTM and CDR2 is ANQGSEA. This CDR3 contains 14 residues.

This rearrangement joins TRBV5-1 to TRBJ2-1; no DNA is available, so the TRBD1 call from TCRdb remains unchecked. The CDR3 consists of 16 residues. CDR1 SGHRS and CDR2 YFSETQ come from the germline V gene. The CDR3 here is CASRQTGTGRNNEQFF. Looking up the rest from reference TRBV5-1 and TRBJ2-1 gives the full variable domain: KAGVTQTPRYLIKTRGQQVTLSCSPISGHRSVSWYQQTPGQGLQFLFEYFSETQRNKGNFPGRFSGRQFSNSRSEMNVSTLELGDSALYLCASRQTGTGRNNEQFFGPGTRLTVL.

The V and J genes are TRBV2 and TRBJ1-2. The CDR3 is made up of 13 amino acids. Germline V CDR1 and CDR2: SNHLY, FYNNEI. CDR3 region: CASSEALGYGYTF.

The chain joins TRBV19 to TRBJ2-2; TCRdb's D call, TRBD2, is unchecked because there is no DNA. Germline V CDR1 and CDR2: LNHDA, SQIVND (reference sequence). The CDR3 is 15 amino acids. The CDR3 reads CASSIPGLHTGELFF.

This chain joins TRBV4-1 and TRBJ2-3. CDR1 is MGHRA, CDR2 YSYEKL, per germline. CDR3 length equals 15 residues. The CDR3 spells CASSQVLARLDTQYF.

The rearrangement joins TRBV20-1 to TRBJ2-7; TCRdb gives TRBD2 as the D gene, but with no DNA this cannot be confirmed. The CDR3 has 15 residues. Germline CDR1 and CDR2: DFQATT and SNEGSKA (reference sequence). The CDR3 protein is CSARPGLATPYEQYF.

CDR3 in amino acids: CSASKSAGTSTDTQYF. V gene TRBV20-1 combines with J gene TRBJ2-3; the D gene TCRdb calls, TRBD2, cannot be checked with no DNA. There are 16 residues in the CDR3. Germline values: CDR1 DFQATT, CDR2 SNEGSKA (reference sequence).

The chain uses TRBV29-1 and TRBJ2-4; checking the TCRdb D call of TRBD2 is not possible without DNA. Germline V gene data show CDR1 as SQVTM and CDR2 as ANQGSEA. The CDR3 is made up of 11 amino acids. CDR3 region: CSVGDLDIQYF. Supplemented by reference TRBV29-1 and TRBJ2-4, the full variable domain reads SAVISQKPSRDICQRGTSLTIQCQVDSQVTMMFWYRQQPGQSLTLIATANQGSEATYESGFVIDKFPISRPNLTFSTLTVSNMSPEDSSIYLCSVGDLDIQYFGAGTRLSVL.

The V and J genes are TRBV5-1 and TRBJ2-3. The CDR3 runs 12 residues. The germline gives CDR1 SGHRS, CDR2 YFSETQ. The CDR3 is CASSADLDTQYF.

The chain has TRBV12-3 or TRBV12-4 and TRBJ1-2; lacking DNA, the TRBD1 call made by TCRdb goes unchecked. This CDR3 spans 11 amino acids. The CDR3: CASSPGYGYTF.

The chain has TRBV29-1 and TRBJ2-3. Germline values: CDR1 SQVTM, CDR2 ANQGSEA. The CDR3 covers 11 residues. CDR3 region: CSVVGSDTQYF.

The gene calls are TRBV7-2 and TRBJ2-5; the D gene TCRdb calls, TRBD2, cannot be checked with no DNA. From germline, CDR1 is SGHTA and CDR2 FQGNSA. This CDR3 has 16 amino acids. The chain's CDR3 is CASSPRLAGGQETQYF.

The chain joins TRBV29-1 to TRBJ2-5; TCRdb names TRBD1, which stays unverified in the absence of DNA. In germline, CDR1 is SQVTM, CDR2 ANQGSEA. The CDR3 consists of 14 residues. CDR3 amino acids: CSVAGQGRWETQYF. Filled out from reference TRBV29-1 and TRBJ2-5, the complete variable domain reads SAVISQKPSRDICQRGTSLTIQCQVDSQVTMMFWYRQQPGQSLTLIATANQGSEATYESGFVIDKFPISRPNLTFSTLTVSNMSPEDSSIYLCSVAGQGRWETQYFGPGTRLLVL.

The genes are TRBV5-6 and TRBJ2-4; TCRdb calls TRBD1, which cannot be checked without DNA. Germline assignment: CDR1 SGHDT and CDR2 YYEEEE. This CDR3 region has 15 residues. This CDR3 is CASSLIDQGKNIQYF.

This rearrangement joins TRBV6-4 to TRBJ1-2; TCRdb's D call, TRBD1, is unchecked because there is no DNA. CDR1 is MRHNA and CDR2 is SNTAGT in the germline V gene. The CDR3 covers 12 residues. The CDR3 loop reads CASSDGGASYTF.